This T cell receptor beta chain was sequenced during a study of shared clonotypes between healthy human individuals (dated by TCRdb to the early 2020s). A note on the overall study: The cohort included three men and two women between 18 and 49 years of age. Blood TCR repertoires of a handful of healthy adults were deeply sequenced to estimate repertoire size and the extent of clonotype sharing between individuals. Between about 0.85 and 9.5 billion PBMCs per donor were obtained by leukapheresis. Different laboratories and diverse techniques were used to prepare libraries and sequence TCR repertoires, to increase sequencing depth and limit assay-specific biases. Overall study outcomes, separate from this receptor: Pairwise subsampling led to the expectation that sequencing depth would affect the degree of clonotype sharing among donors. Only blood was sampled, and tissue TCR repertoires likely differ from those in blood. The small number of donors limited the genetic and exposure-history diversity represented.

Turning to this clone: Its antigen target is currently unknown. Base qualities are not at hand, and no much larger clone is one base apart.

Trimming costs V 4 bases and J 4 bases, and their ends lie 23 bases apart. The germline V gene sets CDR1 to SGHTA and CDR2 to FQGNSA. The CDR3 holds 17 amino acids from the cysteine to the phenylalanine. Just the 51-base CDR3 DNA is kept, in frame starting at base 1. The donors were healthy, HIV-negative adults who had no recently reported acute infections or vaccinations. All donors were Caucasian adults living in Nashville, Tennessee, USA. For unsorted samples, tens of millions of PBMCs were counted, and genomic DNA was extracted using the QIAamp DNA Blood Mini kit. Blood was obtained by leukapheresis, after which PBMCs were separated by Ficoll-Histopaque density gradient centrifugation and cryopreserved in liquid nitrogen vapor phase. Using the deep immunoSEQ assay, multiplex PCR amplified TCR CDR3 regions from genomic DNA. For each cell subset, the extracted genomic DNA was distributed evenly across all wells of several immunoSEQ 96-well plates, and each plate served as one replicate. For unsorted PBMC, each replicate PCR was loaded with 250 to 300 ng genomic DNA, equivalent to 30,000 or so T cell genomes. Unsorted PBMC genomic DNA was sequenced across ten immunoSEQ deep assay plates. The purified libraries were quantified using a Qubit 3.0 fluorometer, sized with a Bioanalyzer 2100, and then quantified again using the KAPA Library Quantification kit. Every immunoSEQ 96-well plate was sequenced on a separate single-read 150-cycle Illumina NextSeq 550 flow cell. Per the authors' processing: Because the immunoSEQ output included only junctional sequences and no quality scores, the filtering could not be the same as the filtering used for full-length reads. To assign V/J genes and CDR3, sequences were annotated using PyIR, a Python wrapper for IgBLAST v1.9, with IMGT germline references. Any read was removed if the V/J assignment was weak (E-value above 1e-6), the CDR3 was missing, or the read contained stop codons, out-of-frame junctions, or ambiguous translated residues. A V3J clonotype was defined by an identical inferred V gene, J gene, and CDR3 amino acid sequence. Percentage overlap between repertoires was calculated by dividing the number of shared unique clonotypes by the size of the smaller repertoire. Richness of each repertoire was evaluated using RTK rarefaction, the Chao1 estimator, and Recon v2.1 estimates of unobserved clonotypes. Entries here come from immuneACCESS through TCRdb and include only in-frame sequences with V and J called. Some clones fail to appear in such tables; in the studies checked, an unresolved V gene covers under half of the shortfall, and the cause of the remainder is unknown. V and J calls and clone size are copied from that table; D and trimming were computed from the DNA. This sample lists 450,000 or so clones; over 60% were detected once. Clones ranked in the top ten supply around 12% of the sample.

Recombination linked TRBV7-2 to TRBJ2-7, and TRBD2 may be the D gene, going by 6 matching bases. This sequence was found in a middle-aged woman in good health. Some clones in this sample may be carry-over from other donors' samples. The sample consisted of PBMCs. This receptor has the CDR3 CASSWGGAHQTLYEQYF. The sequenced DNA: TGTGCCAGCAGCTGGGGCGGGGCCCACCAAACTCTATACGAGCAGTACTTC.